Presented here are 12 T cell receptor beta chains from one specimen sequenced in a study of blood T cell repertoires in COVID-19. The assay was immunoSEQ multiplex PCR, and TCRdb's table has in-frame clones only and misses some. The sample has roughly 230,000 clones; roughly 90% are singletons. Material for sequencing was peripheral blood. Source of these receptors: a woman in her sixties with COVID-19, enrolled during active disease.

V gene TRBV4-2 combines with J gene TRBJ2-1; 9 positions agree with TRBD2. Germline CDR1 reads LGHNA; CDR2 reads YNFKEQ. The CDR3 is 18 residues long. The J segment lost 6 bases and the V segment lost 0 bases, leaving 12 bases of the junction unmatched. The CDR3 DNA sequence: TGTGCCAGCAGCCAAGATTTAGCGGGGGAAACCCTTTCCAATGAGCAGTTCTTC. Its translation is CASSQDLAGETLSNEQFF.

J is TRBJ2-5 and V is TRBV7-8; 10 bases agree with TRBD2. The length of the CDR3 is 15 residues. CDR1 is SGHVS, CDR2 FQNEAQ, per germline. V shed 5 bases and J 2 bases; nucleotides not matched to a gene: 5. The CDR3 DNA reads TGTGCCAGCAGCCCAAAAGCGGGGGGGCAAGAGACCCAGTACTTC. Translated: CASSPKAGGQETQYF.

V usage is TRBV7-2 and J usage is TRBJ2-1, with TRBD1 as a possible D gene (6 bases). Trimming stripped 1 base from V and 4 bases from J, with 14 bases between. This CDR3 contains 16 residues. Germline CDR1 and CDR2: SGHTA and FQGNSA. CDR3 region: CASSLVGGQGYNEQFF. In nucleotides, the CDR3 is TGTGCCAGCAGCTTAGTTGGGGGCCAAGGGTACAATGAGCAGTTCTTC.

The chain has TRBV9 and TRBJ2-1; 8 bases line up with TRBD2. The CDR3 has 15 amino acids. V lost 4 bases and J lost 3; bases outside the gene matches: 6. Germline V gene sequence: CDR1 SGDLS, CDR2 YYNGEE. CDR3: CASSLYSGDYNEQFF. In DNA form, the CDR3 reads TGTGCCAGCAGCCTCTATAGCGGGGACTACAATGAGCAGTTCTTC.

This chain uses TRBV10-3 with TRBJ1-2; tentative D call: TRBD1 (5 bases). The CDR3 is made up of 12 amino acids. V lost 3 bases to trimming and J lost 3 bases, with 5 bases between them. Germline V gene lookup returns CDR1 ENHRY and CDR2 SYGVKD. The CDR3 nucleotides are TGTGCCATCAGTGACAGGGACTATGGCTACACCTTC. It specifies CAISDRDYGYTF.

V usage is TRBV9 and J usage is TRBJ1-2, with D possibly TRBD1 on 5 matching bases. Germline V gene data show CDR1 as SGDLS and CDR2 as YYNGEE. CDR3 size: 13 residues. Trimming took 6 bases from V and 8 from J, leaving 17 bases between them. Written as DNA, the CDR3 is TGTGCCAGCACCCGTCCGGGGGAAAGGGGCTACACCTTC. Amino acids: CASTRPGERGYTF.

The chain couples TRBV30 to TRBJ1-4, with 7 positions matching TRBD1. This CDR3 has 12 residues. Trimming took 0 bases from V and 11 from J; bases not matched to a gene: 3. CDR1 GTSNPN and CDR2 SVGIG come from the germline V gene (reference sequence). The CDR3 reads CAWSVGTVKLFF. As DNA, the CDR3 is TGTGCCTGGAGTGTAGGGACAGTGAAACTGTTTTTT.

CDR3 nucleotide sequence: TGTGCCAGCAGCTTAAATCCCAGGGACATCCCAGATACGCAGTATTTT. This sequence encodes CASSLNPRDIPDTQYF. This chain joins TRBV7-3 and TRBJ2-3; D may be TRBD1 (6 bases). This CDR3 contains 16 residues. CDR1 and CDR2 from the germline V gene are SGHTA and FQGTGA. The germline V and J ends were trimmed by 1 base and 4 bases, with 15 bases remaining between them.

With respect to this clone: Within the sample, other DNA sequences also encode this same CDR3. V and J are TRBV19 and TRBJ1-5, with a weak D call TRBD1 (6 bases). Germline-derived CDR1 and CDR2 are LNHDA and SQIVND (reference sequence). CDR3 length: 12 residues. Trimming stripped 8 bases from V and 4 bases from J, with 9 bases between. This CDR3 is CASQGSNQPQHF. As DNA, the CDR3 is TGTGCCAGTCAGGGGAGTAATCAGCCCCAGCATTTT.

The chain is built from TRBV6-5 and TRBJ1-4; 8 bases are shared with TRBD1. The J segment lost 3 bases and the V segment lost 5 bases, leaving 5 bases of the junction unmatched. Germline V lookup: CDR1 MNHEY, CDR2 SVGAGI. The CDR3 has 15 amino acids. CDR3 bases: TGTGCCAGCAGTCTATGGGACAGGCCTAATGAAAAACTGTTTTTT. It translates to CASSLWDRPNEKLFF.

This clone came up once. The gene calls are TRBV7-9 and TRBJ2-5; D ambiguous. This CDR3 spans 14 amino acids. Deletions cut 4 bases from V and 2 bases from J, with 11 bases between. The germline CDR1 and CDR2 sequences are SEHNR and FQNEAQ (reference sequence). CDR3 DNA: TGTGCCAGCAGCTCAGAACTACCTCAAGAGACCCAGTACTTC. Translated, it gives CASSSELPQETQYF.

This sequence joins TRBV7-2 and TRBJ1-2, with D possibly matching TRBD1 (6 bases). Per germline, CDR1 SGHTA and CDR2 FQGNSA. Trimming stripped 2 bases from V and 4 bases from J, with 11 bases between. The CDR3 contains 14 residues. The CDR3 DNA is TGTGCCAGCAGCTTAAGGCAGGGGACCTATGGCTACACCTTC. It is translated as CASSLRQGTYGYTF. The full variable domain, rest sourced from reference TRBV7-2 and TRBJ1-2, is GAGVSQSPSNKVTEKGKDVELRCDPISGHTALYWYRQSLGQGLEFLIYFQGNSAPDKSGLPSDRFSAERTGGSVSTLTIQRTQQEDSAVYLCASSLRQGTYGYTFGSGTRLTVV.